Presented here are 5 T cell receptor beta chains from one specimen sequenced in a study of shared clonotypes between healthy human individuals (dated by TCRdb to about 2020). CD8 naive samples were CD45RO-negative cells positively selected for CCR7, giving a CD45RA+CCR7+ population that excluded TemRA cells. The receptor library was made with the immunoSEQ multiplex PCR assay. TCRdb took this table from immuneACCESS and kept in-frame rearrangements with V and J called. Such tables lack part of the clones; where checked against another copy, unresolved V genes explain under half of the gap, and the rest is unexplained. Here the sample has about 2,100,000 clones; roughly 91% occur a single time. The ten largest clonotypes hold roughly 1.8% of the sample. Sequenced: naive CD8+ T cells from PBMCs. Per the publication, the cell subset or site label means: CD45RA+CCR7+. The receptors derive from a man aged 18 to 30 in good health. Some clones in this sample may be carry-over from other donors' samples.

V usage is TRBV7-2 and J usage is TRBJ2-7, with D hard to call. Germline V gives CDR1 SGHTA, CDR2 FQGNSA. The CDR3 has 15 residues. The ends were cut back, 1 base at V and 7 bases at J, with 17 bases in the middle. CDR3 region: CASSLGFSLTLEQYF. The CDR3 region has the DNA TGTGCCAGCAGCTTAGGGTTCTCGTTGACTTTGGAGCAGTACTTC. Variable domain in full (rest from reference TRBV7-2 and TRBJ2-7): GAGVSQSPSNKVTEKGKDVELRCDPISGHTALYWYRQSLGQGLEFLIYFQGNSAPDKSGLPSDRFSAERTGGSVSTLTIQRTQQEDSAVYLCASSLGFSLTLEQYFGPGTRLTVT.

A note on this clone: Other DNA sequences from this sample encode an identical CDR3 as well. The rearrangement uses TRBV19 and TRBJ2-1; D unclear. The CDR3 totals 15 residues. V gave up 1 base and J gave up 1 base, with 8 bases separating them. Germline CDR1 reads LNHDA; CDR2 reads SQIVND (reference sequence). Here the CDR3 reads CASSIVPGSYNEQFF. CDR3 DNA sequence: TGTGCCAGTAGTATAGTCCCAGGATCCTACAATGAGCAGTTCTTC.

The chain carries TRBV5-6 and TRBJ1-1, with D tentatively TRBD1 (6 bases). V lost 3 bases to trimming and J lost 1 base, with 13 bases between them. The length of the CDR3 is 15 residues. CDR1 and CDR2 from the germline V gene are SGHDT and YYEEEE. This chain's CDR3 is CASSSPPTGNTEAFF. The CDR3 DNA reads TGTGCCAGCAGCTCCCCCCCGACAGGGAACACTGAAGCTTTCTTT. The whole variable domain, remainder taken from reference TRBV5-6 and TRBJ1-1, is DAGVTQSPTHLIKTRGQQVTLRCSPKSGHDTVSWYQQALGQGPQFIFQYYEEEERQRGNFPDRFSGHQFPNYSSELNVNALLLGDSALYLCASSSPPTGNTEAFFGQGTRLTVV.

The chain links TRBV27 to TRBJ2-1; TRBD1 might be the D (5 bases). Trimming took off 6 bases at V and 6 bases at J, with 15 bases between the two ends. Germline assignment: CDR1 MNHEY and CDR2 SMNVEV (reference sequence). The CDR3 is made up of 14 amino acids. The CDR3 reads CASSPYRTTNEQFF. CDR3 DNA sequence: TGTGCCAGCAGCCCTTACAGGACAACCAATGAGCAGTTCTTC.

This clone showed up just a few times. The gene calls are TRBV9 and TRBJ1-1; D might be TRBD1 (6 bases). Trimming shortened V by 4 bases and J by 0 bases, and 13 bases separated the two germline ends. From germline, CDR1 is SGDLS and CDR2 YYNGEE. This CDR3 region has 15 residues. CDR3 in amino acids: CASSLTGTVNTEAFF. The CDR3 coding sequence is TGTGCCAGCAGCTTAACAGGGACGGTGAACACTGAAGCTTTCTTT.